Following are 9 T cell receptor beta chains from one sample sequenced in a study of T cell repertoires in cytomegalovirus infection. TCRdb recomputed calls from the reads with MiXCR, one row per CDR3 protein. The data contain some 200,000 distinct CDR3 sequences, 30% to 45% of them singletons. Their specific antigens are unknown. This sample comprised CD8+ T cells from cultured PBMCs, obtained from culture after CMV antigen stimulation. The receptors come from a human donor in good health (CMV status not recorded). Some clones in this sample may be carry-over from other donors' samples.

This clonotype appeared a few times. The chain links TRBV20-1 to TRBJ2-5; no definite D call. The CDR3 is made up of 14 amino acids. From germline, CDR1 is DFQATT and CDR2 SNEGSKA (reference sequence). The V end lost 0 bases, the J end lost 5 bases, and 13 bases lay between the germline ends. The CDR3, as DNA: TGCAGTGCTAGAGATCCCCACCGATCGGAGACCCAGTACTTC. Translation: CSARDPHRSETQYF.

CDR3 bases: TGTGCCACCGGCGACGGTGGCCCCCAGCATTTT. Its translation is CATGDGGPQHF. The chain joins TRBV24-1 to TRBJ1-5, with unresolved D. V was trimmed by 9 bases and J by 10 bases, leaving 12 bases between them. CDR3 size: 11 residues. The V gene's germline CDR1 is KGHDR and CDR2 SFDVKD.

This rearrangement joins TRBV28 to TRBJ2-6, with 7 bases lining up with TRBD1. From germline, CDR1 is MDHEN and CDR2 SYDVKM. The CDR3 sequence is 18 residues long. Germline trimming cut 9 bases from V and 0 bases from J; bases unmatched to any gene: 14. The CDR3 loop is CASRNRDSAFSGANVLTF. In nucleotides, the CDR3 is TGTGCCAGTCGAAACCGGGACAGCGCGTTCTCTGGGGCCAACGTCCTGACTTTC.

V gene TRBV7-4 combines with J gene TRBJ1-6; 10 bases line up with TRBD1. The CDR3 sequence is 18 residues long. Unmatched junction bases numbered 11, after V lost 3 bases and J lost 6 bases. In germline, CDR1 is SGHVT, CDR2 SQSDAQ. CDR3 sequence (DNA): TGTGCCAGCAGCTTCGCGGACAGGGGGTTATTCATTAATTCACCCCTCCACTTT. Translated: CASSFADRGLFINSPLHF.

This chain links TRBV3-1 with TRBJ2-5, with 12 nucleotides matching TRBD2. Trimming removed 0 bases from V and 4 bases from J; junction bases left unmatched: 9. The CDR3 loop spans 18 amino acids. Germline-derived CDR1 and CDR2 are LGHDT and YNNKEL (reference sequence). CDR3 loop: CASSQELAGGPSGETQYF. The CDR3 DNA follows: TGTGCCAGCAGCCAAGAGCTAGCGGGAGGGCCTAGTGGAGAGACCCAGTACTTC.

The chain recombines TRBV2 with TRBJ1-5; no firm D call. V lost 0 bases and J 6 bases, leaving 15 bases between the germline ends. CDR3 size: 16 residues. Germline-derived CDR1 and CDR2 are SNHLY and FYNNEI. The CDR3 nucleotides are TGTGCCAGCAGTGAAGCTGCTGCGGTTGTAAGTCAGCCCCAGCATTTT. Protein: CASSEAAAVVSQPQHF.

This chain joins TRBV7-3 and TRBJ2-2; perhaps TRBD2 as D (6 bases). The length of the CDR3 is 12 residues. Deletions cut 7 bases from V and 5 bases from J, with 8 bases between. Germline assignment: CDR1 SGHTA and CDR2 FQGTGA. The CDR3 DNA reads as TGTGCCAGCACGGGACTGACCGGGGAGCTGTTTTTT. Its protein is CASTGLTGELFF. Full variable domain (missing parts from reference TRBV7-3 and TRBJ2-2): GAGVSQTPSNKVTEKGKYVELRCDPISGHTALYWYRQSLGQGPEFLIYFQGTGAADDSGLPNDRFFAVRPEGSVSTLKIQRTERGDSAVYLCASTGLTGELFFGEGSRLTVL.

CDR3: CASSLDKLNQPQHF. CDR3 in DNA: TGTGCCAGCAGCTTAGACAAATTGAATCAGCCCCAGCATTTT. The gene calls are TRBV7-9 and TRBJ1-5, with D unresolved. This CDR3 comprises 14 residues. The V gene lost 1 base and the J gene lost 4 bases, with 8 bases spanning the gap. Germline CDR1 reads SEHNR; CDR2 reads FQNEAQ (reference sequence).

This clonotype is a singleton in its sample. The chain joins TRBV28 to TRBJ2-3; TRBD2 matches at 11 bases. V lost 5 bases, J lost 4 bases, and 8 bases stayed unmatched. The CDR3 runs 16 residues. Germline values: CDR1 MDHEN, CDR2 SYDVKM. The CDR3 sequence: CASSPVAGGRADTQYF. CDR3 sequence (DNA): TGTGCCAGCAGTCCAGTAGCGGGAGGGAGGGCAGATACGCAGTATTTT. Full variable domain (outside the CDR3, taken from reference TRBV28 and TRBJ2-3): DVKVTQSSRYLVKRTGEKVFLECVQDMDHENMFWYRQDPGLGLRLIYFSYDVKMKEKGDIPEGYSVSREKKERFSLILESASTNQTSMYLCASSPVAGGRADTQYFGPGTRLTVL.